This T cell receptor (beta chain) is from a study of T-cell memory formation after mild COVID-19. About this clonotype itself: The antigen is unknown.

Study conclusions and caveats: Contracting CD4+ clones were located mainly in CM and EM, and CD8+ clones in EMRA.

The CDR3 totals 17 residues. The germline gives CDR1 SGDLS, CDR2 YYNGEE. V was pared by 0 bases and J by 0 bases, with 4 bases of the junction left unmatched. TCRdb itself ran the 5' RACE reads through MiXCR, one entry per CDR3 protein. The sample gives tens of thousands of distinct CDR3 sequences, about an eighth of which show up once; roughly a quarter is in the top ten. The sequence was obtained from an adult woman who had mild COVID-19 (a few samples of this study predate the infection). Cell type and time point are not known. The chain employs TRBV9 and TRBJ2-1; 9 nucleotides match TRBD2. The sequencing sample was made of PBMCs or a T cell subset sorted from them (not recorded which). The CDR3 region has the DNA TGTGCCAGCAGCGTAGAGGGTAGCGGGAGCTCCTACAATGAGCAGTTCTTC. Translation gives CASSVEGSGSSYNEQFF.